This TCR beta chain originates from a study of T cells expressing NK-cell markers. No DNA is given; TCRdb re-called the 5' RACE reads and lists each CDR3 protein once. The listing contains about 460,000 distinct CDR3 sequences. This clonotype was sampled from a woman aged 45-59 years in good health. Sample: blood T cells: a sorted CD56 or NKG2C T cell subset, CD4+ or CD8+ T cells, or bulk PBMC T cells (not recorded which).

CDR3 region: CSGATGNTEAFF. This chain uses TRBV29-1 with TRBJ1-1; TCRdb indicates TRBD1, and absent DNA this call remains unverified. Germline CDR1 and CDR2: SQVTM and ANQGSEA. The CDR3 consists of 12 residues.